This TCR beta chain was profiled in a study of patients and donors after allogeneic stem cell transplantation. This clonotype was detected only a few times. One entry per CDR3 protein, called by TCRdb with MiXCR from the RT-PCR reads. The data show hundreds of thousands of distinct CDR3 sequences, with 16% seen just once and around 6.8% held by the top ten. The receptor's source is a human donor who was either an allogeneic HSCT recipient or a stem cell or donor lymphocyte infusion donor (not recorded which). It is not recorded whose cells these are; they may come from a transplant donor. Sequenced input: blood, either unsorted or a sorted T cell fraction (not recorded which).

CDR3 residues: CASSDFAGSGYEQYF. For the CDR3, the DNA is TGTGCCAGCAGTGACTTTGCGGGTAGTGGCTACGAGCAGTACTTC. The rearrangement uses TRBV6-1 and TRBJ2-7, with D maybe TRBD2 (5 bases). Germline values: CDR1 MNHNS, CDR2 SASEGT. The CDR3 is 15 residues long. The V end was cut by 3 bases, the J end by 3 bases, with 15 bases between.